What follows is one T cell receptor (beta chain) and its context. As originally analysed: Reference gene primer amplification gave nucleated cell count estimates. Sequencing used immunoSEQ multiplex PCR; TCRdb keeps in-frame clones, though not all of them. V, J and clone size are taken as reported in that table, and D and trimming were inferred from the DNA itself. The sample records some 250,000 clones, 65% to 90% being singletons. Germline V gene sequence: CDR1 GTSNPN, CDR2 SVGIG (reference sequence). The CDR3 loop spans 14 amino acids. The J segment lost 7 bases and the V segment lost 3 bases, leaving 3 bases of the junction unmatched. These data are taken from a study of blood T cell repertoires in COVID-19.

The clonotype comes from a man aged 30 to 39 with active or convalescent COVID-19. The V gene is TRBV30, the J gene TRBJ1-6, with 10 bases identical to TRBD1. Source material: peripheral blood. DNA for the CDR3: TGTGCCTGGAGGGGGGACAGGGGAAATTCACCCCTCCACTTT. Translation: CAWRGDRGNSPLHF.